This entry describes one TCR beta chain. These data come from a study of CD8+ T cells in alopecia areata. Extraction of RNA preceded its reverse transcription into cDNA, which served as the sequencing template. The protocol was immunoSEQ multiplex PCR, while the TCRdb copy is restricted to in-frame clones and leaves out a portion. The sample records 150,000 or so clones, 55% being singletons. The sample was CD4+ T cells sorted from blood. The clonotype was recovered from a human donor in good health.

In DNA, the CDR3 is TGCGCCAGCAGCTTGTCCGGGGTCAGAAACATTCAGTACTTC. It encodes CASSLSGVRNIQYF. This chain links TRBV5-1 with TRBJ2-4, with D possibly TRBD2 on 5 matching bases. The CDR3 loop spans 14 amino acids. From germline, CDR1 is SGHRS and CDR2 YFSETQ. Trimming removed 1 base from V and 6 bases from J, with 11 bases in between.